These 3 T cell receptor beta chains were all obtained from the same sample, sequenced in a study of blood T cell repertoires in COVID-19. Using immunoSEQ multiplex PCR, the repertoire was profiled, and TCRdb retains in-frame clones only, with some absent. The sample contains 140,000 to 150,000 clones, 65% to 90% of which appear only once. Input material: peripheral blood. These receptors all stem from a man aged 55 to 69 with active or convalescent COVID-19.

In regard to this clone: Distinct nucleotide sequences in the sample also encode this CDR3. The chain links TRBV5-1 to TRBJ1-6; TRBD1 matches at 7 bases. Germline CDR1 is SGHRS and CDR2 is YFSETQ. After removal of 5 bases from V and 5 bases from J, the junction contained 4 bases not matched to a gene. The CDR3 runs 14 residues. CDR3 in amino acids: CASSRDRDNSPLHF. CDR3 sequence (DNA): TGCGCCAGCAGTCGGGACAGAGATAATTCACCCCTCCACTTT.

This chain uses TRBV7-2 with TRBJ1-5; unclear D gene. This CDR3 is 14 amino acids long. Trimming removed 4 bases from V and 7 bases from J, with 14 bases in between. Germline lookup yields CDR1 SGHTA and CDR2 FQGNSA. The CDR3 spells CASSSMRVGQPQHF. The CDR3, as DNA: TGTGCCAGCAGCTCCATGAGGGTGGGCCAGCCCCAGCATTTT. The full variable domain, with the rest looked up from reference TRBV7-2 and TRBJ1-5, is GAGVSQSPSNKVTEKGKDVELRCDPISGHTALYWYRQSLGQGLEFLIYFQGNSAPDKSGLPSDRFSAERTGGSVSTLTIQRTQQEDSAVYLCASSSMRVGQPQHFGDGTRLSIL.

The chain uses TRBV27 and TRBJ1-6; TRBD1 matches at 9 bases. The CDR3 loop spans 16 amino acids. The V and J ends lost 6 bases and 2 bases, in that order; junction bases with no gene match: 5. Per the germline V gene, CDR1 is MNHEY and CDR2 is SMNVEV (reference sequence). The CDR3 protein is CASSLGQGAYNSPLHF. The CDR3 bases are TGTGCCAGCAGCTTGGGACAGGGTGCCTATAATTCACCCCTCCACTTT.